This paragraph reports one T cell receptor (beta chain). Its target antigen remains unknown. Base qualities are missing; no much larger clone stands one base away. The tumors sampled were post-treatment primary, local recurrence and metastasis specimens taken from patients with a poor prognosis. The sample belongs to a study of the immune and genomic landscape of osteosarcoma (dated by TCRdb to 2018 to 2021). About the study as a whole: The overall cohort included more than 40 pediatric and adult patients with high-grade osteosarcoma, and the median age at diagnosis was about 27 years (range roughly 5-90). Poor-risk disease was overrepresented in the cohort, as 73% of patients had an unfavorable pathologic response to standard therapy and 55% to 70% were deceased. In the overall cohort, roughly three fifths of patients were male, and 77% had localized disease at diagnosis. The study profiled osteosarcoma specimens with whole genome, RNA and T-cell receptor sequencing plus immunohistochemistry and reverse phase protein arrays to define immunogenic potential. TCR sequencing results were integrated with transcriptome, protein array and immunostaining data to characterize the osteosarcoma immunogenomic landscape. The goal of the study was to explain why immune checkpoint inhibitors have shown limited clinical activity in osteosarcoma. Two samples from the same tumor site were contributed by each of a few patients. Results and caveats for the whole study, not just this receptor: Because osteosarcoma is rare and all possible samples were collected, sample size was not determined by any statistical method. Clonality benchmarks came from external normal skin and healthy peripheral blood data rather than matched normal tissue. Overall, productive TCR clonality was low, with a mean of 0.09 and a maximum of 0.3, which suggests limited clonal expansion of T cells. Higher TCR productive clonality was observed in the immune-hot C3 cluster than in the cold C1 cluster, although TCR productive clonality remained low overall. Alongside the frozen tumor specimens, matched blood was collected from only a couple of patients. In five cases, a single hyperexpanded clone dominated the repertoire, and each of these five cases had fewer than 100 T-cell clonotypes.

The CDR3, cysteine through phenylalanine, is 15 amino acids long. CDR3 DNA only is kept here, 45 bases in frame from base 1. Cut back by 10 bases and 2 bases, the V and J ends lie 18 bases apart. The germline V gene specifies MRHNA as CDR1 and SNTAGT as CDR2. The ImmunoSEQ Assay (Adaptive Biotechnologies) was used to immunosequence the CDR3 regions of the TCR beta chain. Processing in the source paper ran as follows. TCRB rearrangements, read counts, read proportions and gene usage were exported through the ImmunoSEQ Analyzer platform. T-cell clonality was calculated from productive rearrangements as 1 minus Pielou's evenness. In the clonal space homeostasis analysis, clonotypes were sorted into rare, small, medium, large or hyperexpanded (0.01 to 1 of the repertoire) bins. TCR productive clonality was compared across immune clusters C1, C2 and C3 using the Wilcoxon rank sum test. Drawn from immuneACCESS, this table holds only the in-frame rearrangements with V and J called that TCRdb kept. Clones are partly lost; checked studies trace under half to an unresolved V gene and leave the rest unexplained. The V and J calls and clone size come from that table; D and trimming were worked out from the DNA. The sample table contains 10,000 to 12,000 clones; only one count was recorded for 60% to 75% of them. Of the sample, around 18% falls within the top ten clones.

The sequencing sample was made of osteosarcoma tumor tissue from the lung. The rearranged chain carries TRBV6-4 and TRBJ1-5; TRBD1 is perhaps the D gene, given 5 matching bases. This TCR was recovered from a human donor with osteosarcoma. The CDR3 region: CATNPEGPRNQPQHF. In nucleotides, the sequence is TGTGCCACCAATCCCGAGGGGCCCCGCAATCAGCCCCAGCATTTT.